This record looks at one TCR beta chain sequence and its context. The sample is drawn from a study of blood T cell repertoires in COVID-19. At the level of the study: PBMCs, B-cell-depleted T cells, or T cells provided the cDNA or gDNA that made up the material.

Authors' analysis steps: Nucleated cell counts were estimated from reference gene primer amplification. Measured with immunoSEQ multiplex PCR; TCRdb has only the in-frame clones, and not every one. The DNA was the basis for D and trimming; V, J and clone size are from that table. Here the sample spans 100,000 or so clones, around nine tenths being singletons. V lost 2 bases and J 8 bases, leaving 12 bases between the germline ends. Looked up from germline, CDR1 is SGHTA and CDR2 is FQGNSA. This CDR3 contains 14 residues. The rearrangement links TRBV7-2 to TRBJ2-2, with D tentatively TRBD1 (5 bases). The TCR was taken from a woman in her forties or fifties in a cohort sampled during active COVID-19. Sequencing input: peripheral blood. CDR3 DNA sequence: TGTGCCAGCAGCTTATCCTACGCAGGGGGGGAGCTGTTTTTT. Amino acids: CASSLSYAGGELFF.